Listed below are T cell receptor beta chains from one sample, sequenced in a study of blood T cell repertoires in COVID-19. Sequenced by immunoSEQ multiplex PCR; TCRdb stores in-frame clones only, minus some. There are 150,000 or so clones in the sample; 80% to 90% occur only once, and 10% to 15% lies in the top ten. Sequenced: peripheral blood. The receptors shown here come from a man between 18 and 29 years old with COVID-19, enrolled during active disease. Both conserved end residues are part of each CDR3. The D gene is left open where the match is weak. Where a row states a size, it is once, few, many or the class of an expanded clone; other rows omit it.

D	J	V	size	CDR3	DNA
TRBD2	TRBJ2-5	TRBV9	once	CASSVSGLAGVETQYF	TGTGCCAGCAGCGTATCAGGTCTAGCGGGAGTAGAGACCCAGTACTTC
TRBD2	TRBJ2-1	TRBV4-2	NA	CASSQDGTSGSFEQFF	TGTGCCAGCAGCCAAGATGGGACTAGCGGGAGTTTTGAGCAGTTCTTC
NA	TRBJ2-3	TRBV13	NA	CASSLGQGLHTDTQYF	TGTGCCAGCAGCTTAGGGCAGGGCCTACACACAGATACGCAGTATTTT
NA	TRBJ1-6	TRBV5-4	NA	CASSLSPGSGSPLHF	TGTGCCAGCAGCTTAAGTCCGGGCAGCGGTTCACCCCTCCACTTT
TRBD2	TRBJ2-3	TRBV6-2/TRBV6-3	NA	CASSRSGSVTDTQYF	TGTGCCAGCAGCCGTAGCGGGAGTGTCACAGATACGCAGTATTTT
NA	TRBJ2-7	TRBV27	few	CASSLYRTGSYEQYF	TGTGCCAGCAGTTTATACAGAACGGGATCCTACGAGCAGTACTTC
TRBD2	TRBJ2-7	TRBV19	NA	CASSMKAGWSYEQYF	TGTGCCAGTAGTATGAAAGCGGGATGGTCCTACGAGCAGTACTTC
TRBD2	TRBJ2-5	TRBV27	NA	CASSLSPLTSGGYQETQYF	TGTGCCAGCAGTTTATCCCCTCTGACTAGCGGGGGGTACCAAGAGACCCAGTACTTC
TRBD2	TRBJ2-1	TRBV28	NA	CASSLAGGPGLNEQFF	TGTGCCAGCAGTTTAGCGGGAGGGCCGGGTTTGAATGAGCAGTTCTTC
NA	TRBJ2-1	TRBV6-6	few	CASSGQNNEQFF	TGTGCCAGCAGTGGACAAAACAATGAGCAGTTCTTC
NA	TRBJ1-5	TRBV7-2	NA	CASSFGRNQPQHF	TGTGCCAGCAGCTTCGGCAGGAATCAGCCCCAGCATTTT
NA	TRBJ1-2	TRBV4-1	NA	CASSQGYYGYTF	TGCGCCAGTTCGCAGGGGTACTATGGCTACACCTTC
TRBD1	TRBJ2-2	TRBV28	NA	CASSWTGDTGELFF	TGTGCCAGCAGTTGGACAGGGGACACCGGGGAGCTGTTTTTT
NA	TRBJ1-1	TRBV4-2	NA	CASSPPGDLINTEAFF	TGTGCCAGCAGCCCCCCAGGCGACCTTATTAACACTGAAGCTTTCTTT
TRBD1	TRBJ1-5	TRBV6-2/TRBV6-3	NA	CASSWGQGAGEPQHF	TGTGCCAGCAGTTGGGGACAGGGGGCTGGAGAGCCCCAGCATTTT
NA	TRBJ2-3	TRBV7-2	once	CASSLGTSTDTQYF	TGTGCCAGCAGCTTAGGTACTAGCACAGATACGCAGTATTTT
TRBD2	TRBJ2-7	TRBV6-5	NA	CASSYSGLAGPYEQYF	TGTGCCAGCAGTTACTCTGGGCTAGCGGGACCCTACGAGCAGTACTTC
NA	TRBJ2-2	TRBV2	NA	CASIRDDTGELFF	TGTGCCAGCATCAGGGATGACACCGGGGAGCTGTTTTTT
NA	TRBJ2-1	TRBV18	NA	CASSPPEASTFEEEQFF	TGTGCCAGCTCACCACCGGAGGCGAGTACCTTTGAGGAGGAGCAGTTCTTC
NA	TRBJ1-5	TRBV19	NA	CASTQGLYLDQPQHF	TGTGCCAGTACCCAGGGACTTTACCTAGATCAGCCCCAGCATTTT
NA	TRBJ2-3	TRBV19	NA	CASSLYTGLNTDTQYF	TGTGCCAGTAGTCTCTACACAGGGTTAAACACAGATACGCAGTATTTT
NA	TRBJ2-4	TRBV3-1/TRBV3-2	NA	CASSQDEPNTDIQYF	TGTGCCAGCAGCCAAGATGAACCAAACACAGACATTCAGTACTTC
NA	TRBJ1-2	TRBV5-4	NA	CASSLGGGIYGYTF	TGTGCCAGCAGCTTGGGCGGGGGCATCTATGGCTACACCTTC
TRBD2	TRBJ2-1	TRBV5-4	NA	CASSLDPLAGYEQFF	TGTGCCAGCAGCTTGGATCCGCTAGCGGGATATGAGCAGTTCTTC
TRBD2	TRBJ2-1	TRBV9	NA	CASSAGLAATYNEQFF	TGTGCCAGCAGCGCCGGACTAGCGGCCACCTACAATGAGCAGTTCTTC
TRBD2	TRBJ2-3	TRBV28	NA	CASSLGWAGGKADTQYF	TGTGCCAGCAGTTTAGGGTGGGCGGGAGGAAAAGCAGATACGCAGTATTTT
NA	TRBJ1-5	TRBV2	NA	CASWDSLSNQPQHF	TGTGCCAGCTGGGACTCTCTAAGCAATCAGCCCCAGCATTTT
NA	TRBJ1-3	TRBV15	NA	CATQDSSRAGNTIYF	TGTGCCACCCAGGACAGCTCCCGGGCTGGAAACACCATATATTTT
TRBD1	TRBJ2-1	TRBV5-1	NA	CASSPGQGSHNEQFF	TGCGCCAGCAGCCCGGGACAGGGAAGCCACAATGAGCAGTTCTTC
TRBD1	TRBJ2-2	TRBV6-1	NA	CASSESLQGGTGELFF	TGTGCCAGCAGTGAAAGTTTACAGGGGGGCACCGGGGAGCTGTTTTTT
TRBD1	TRBJ1-2	TRBV9	NA	CASSVAEQGTTTNYGYTF	TGTGCCAGCAGCGTAGCCGAACAGGGGACGACAACTAACTATGGCTACACCTTC
NA	TRBJ2-1	TRBV7-2	NA	CASSSKQGADEQFF	TGTGCCAGCAGCTCAAAACAGGGTGCGGATGAGCAGTTCTTC
NA	TRBJ2-2	TRBV15	NA	CATSIFRQNTGELFF	TGTGCCACCAGTATCTTCCGACAGAACACCGGGGAGCTGTTTTTT
NA	TRBJ1-5	TRBV24-1	NA	CATSPGYSNQPQHF	TGTGCCACCAGTCCCGGTTATAGCAATCAGCCCCAGCATTTT
NA	TRBJ1-6	TRBV9	once	CASSVGTGPSYNSPLHF	TGTGCCAGCAGCGTAGGAACAGGGCCCAGCTATAATTCACCCCTCCACTTT
NA	TRBJ1-1	TRBV4-1	NA	CASSRLKGVHTEAFF	TGCGCCAGCAGCCGCCTCAAGGGAGTCCACACTGAAGCTTTCTTT
TRBD1	TRBJ1-3	TRBV5-4	NA	CASSLGSTGGSGNTIYF	TGTGCCAGCAGCTTGGGCTCGACAGGGGGCTCTGGAAACACCATATATTTT
TRBD1	TRBJ1-6	TRBV27	NA	CASSFRTGADSPLHF	TGTGCCAGCAGTTTCCGGACAGGGGCCGATTCACCCCTCCACTTT
TRBD1	TRBJ1-3	TRBV30	NA	CAGKGATGNTIYF	TGTGCCGGAAAGGGGGCTACAGGAAACACCATATATTTT
TRBD1	TRBJ2-7	TRBV9	NA	CASSVGTGQYEQYF	TGTGCCAGCAGCGTAGGGACAGGGCAGTACGAGCAGTACTTC
NA	TRBJ1-1	TRBV30	NA	CAWSVGVLGPDPTTEAFF	TGTGCCTGGAGTGTAGGGGTGTTGGGGCCCGATCCTACGACTGAAGCTTTCTTT
TRBD1	TRBJ2-7	TRBV7-3	NA	CASSSGTGTGTFF	TGTGCCAGCAGCTCGGGGACGGGGACAGGCACTTTCTTC
TRBD1	TRBJ2-1	TRBV25-1	few	CASSARDSSYNEQFF	TGTGCCAGCAGTGCCCGGGACAGCTCCTACAATGAGCAGTTCTTC
NA	TRBJ1-2	TRBV11-2	NA	CASSTGQNYGYTF	TGTGCCAGCAGCACTGGACAAAACTATGGCTACACCTTC